This T cell receptor (beta chain) was sequenced during a study of blood T cell repertoires in COVID-19. Germline CDR1 reads LNHDA; CDR2 reads SQIVND (reference sequence). There are 13 residues in the CDR3. The V end lost 5 bases, the J end lost 6 bases, and 13 bases lay between the germline ends. Data came from immunoSEQ multiplex PCR; TCRdb stores just in-frame clones and leaves some out. There are 120,000 or so clones in the sample; about four fifths occur only once, and roughly 5.5% lies in the top ten. The chain uses TRBV19 and TRBJ1-2, with D possibly being TRBD1 (5 bases). The clonotype comes from a man aged 80 or over with active or convalescent COVID-19. The sequencing input was peripheral blood. CDR3 DNA sequence: TGTGCCAGTAGTCTTCCACAGGCCCATGGCTACACCTTC. Translating gives CASSLPQAHGYTF.